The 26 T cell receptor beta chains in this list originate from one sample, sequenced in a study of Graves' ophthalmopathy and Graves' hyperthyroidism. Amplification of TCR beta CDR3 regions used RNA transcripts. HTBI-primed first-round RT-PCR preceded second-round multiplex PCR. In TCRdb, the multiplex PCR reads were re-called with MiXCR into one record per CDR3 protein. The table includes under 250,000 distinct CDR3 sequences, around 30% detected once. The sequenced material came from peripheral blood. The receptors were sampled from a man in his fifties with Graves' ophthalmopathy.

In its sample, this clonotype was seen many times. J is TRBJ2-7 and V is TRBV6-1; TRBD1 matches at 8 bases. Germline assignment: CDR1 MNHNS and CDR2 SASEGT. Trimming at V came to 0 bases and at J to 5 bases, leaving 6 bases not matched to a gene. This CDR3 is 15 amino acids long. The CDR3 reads CASSEAATGVDEQYF. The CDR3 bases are TGTGCCAGCAGTGAAGCGGCGACAGGGGTGGACGAGCAGTACTTC.

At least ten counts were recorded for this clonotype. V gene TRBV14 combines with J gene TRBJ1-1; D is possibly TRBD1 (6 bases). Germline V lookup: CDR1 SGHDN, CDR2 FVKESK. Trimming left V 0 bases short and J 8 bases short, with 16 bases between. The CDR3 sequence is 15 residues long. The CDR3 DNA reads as TGTGCCAGCAGCCAAGAGGGCGGGGGGGGCGCGGAAGCTTTCTTT. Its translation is CASSQEGGGGAEAFF.

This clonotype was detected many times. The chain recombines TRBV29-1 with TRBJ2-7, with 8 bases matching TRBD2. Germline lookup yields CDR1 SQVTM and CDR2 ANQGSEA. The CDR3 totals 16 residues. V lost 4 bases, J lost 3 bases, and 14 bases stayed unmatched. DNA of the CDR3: TGCAGCGTTGCGGGACTAGAAGAGATCAAGGGCTACGAGCAGTACTTC. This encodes CSVAGLEEIKGYEQYF.

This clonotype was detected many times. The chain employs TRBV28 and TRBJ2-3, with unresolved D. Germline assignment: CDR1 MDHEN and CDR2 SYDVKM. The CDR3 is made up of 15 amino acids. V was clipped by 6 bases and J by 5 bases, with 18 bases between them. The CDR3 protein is CASRGHTREEDTQYF. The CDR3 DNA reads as TGTGCCAGCAGAGGTCATACCAGAGAGGAAGATACGCAGTATTTT.

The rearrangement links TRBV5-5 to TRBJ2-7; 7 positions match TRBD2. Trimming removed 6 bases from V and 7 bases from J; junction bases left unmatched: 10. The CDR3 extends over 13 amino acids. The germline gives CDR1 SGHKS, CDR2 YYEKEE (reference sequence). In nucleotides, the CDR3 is TGTGCCAGCAATTTAGGGAGGGGCCGGGAGCAGTACTTC. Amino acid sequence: CASNLGRGREQYF.

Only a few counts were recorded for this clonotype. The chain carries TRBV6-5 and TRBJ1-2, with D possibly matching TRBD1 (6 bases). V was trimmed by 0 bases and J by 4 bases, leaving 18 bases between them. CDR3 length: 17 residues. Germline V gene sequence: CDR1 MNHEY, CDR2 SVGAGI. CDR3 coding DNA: TGTGCCAGCAGTTACTCGTGGGGGGCTCAGGGTGGCTATGGCTACACCTTC. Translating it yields CASSYSWGAQGGYGYTF.

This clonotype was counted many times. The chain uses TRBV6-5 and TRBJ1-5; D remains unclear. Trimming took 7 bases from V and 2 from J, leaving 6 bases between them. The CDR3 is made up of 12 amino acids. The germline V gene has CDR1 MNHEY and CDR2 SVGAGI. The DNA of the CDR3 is TGTGCCAGCATGGTTGGCAATCAGCCCCAGCATTTT. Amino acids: CASMVGNQPQHF.

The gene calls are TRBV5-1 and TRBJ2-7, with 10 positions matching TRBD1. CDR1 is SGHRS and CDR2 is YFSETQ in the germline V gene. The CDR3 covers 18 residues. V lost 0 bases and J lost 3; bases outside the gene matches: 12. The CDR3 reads CASSLAPPGQGMSYEQYF. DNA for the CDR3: TGCGCCAGCAGCTTGGCCCCCCCGGGACAGGGGATGAGCTACGAGCAGTACTTC.

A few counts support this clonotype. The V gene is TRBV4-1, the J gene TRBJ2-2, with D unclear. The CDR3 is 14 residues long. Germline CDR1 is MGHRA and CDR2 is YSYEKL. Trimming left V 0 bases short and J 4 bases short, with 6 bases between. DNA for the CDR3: TGCGCCAGCAGCCAAGAAGGCTTCACCGGGGAGCTGTTTTTT. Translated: CASSQEGFTGELFF.

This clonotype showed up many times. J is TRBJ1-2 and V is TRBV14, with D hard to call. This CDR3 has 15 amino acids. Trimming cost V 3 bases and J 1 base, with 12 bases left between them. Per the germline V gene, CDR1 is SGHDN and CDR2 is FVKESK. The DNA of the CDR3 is TGTGCCAGCAGCCACCTTCCGCCTGATAACTATGGCTACACCTTC. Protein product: CASSHLPPDNYGYTF.

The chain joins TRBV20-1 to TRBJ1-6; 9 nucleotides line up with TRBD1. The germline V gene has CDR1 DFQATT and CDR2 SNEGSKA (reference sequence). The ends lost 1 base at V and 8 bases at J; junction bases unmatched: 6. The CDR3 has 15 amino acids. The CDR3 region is CSARAGDRVYSPLHF. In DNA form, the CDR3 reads TGCAGTGCTAGAGCCGGGGACAGGGTATATTCACCCCTCCACTTT.

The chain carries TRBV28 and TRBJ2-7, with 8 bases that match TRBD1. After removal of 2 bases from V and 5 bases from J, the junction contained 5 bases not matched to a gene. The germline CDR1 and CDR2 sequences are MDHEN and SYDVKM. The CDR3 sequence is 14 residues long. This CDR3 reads CASSLRGTGNEQYF. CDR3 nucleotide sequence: TGTGCCAGCAGTTTACGCGGGACAGGAAACGAGCAGTACTTC.

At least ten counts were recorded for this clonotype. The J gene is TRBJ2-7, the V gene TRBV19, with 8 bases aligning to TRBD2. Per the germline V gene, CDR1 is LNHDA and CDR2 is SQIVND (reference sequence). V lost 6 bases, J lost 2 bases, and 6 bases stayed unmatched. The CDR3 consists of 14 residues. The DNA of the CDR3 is TGTGCCAGTAGGCCCACTAGCGGTCCCTACGAGCAGTACTTC. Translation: CASRPTSGPYEQYF.

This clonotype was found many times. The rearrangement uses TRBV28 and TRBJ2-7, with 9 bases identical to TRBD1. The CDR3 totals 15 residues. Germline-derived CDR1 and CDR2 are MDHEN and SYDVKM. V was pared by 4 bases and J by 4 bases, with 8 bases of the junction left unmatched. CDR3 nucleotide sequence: TGTGCCAGCAGTTCCCCCGGGACAGGGCTATACGAGCAGTACTTC. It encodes CASSSPGTGLYEQYF.

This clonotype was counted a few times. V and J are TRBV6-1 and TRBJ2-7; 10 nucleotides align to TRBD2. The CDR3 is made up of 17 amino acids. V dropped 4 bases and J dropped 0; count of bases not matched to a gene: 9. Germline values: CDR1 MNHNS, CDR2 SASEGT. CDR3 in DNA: TGTGCCAGCAGTGGGTCTAGCGGGAGCCCTTTCTCCTACGAGCAGTACTTC. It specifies CASSGSSGSPFSYEQYF.

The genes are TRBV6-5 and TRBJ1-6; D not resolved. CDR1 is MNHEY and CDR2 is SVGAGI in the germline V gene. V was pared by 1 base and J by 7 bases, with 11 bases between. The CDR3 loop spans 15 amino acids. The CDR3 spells CASSYYGRKNSPLHF. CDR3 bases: TGTGCCAGCAGTTACTATGGCAGGAAAAATTCACCCCTCCACTTT.

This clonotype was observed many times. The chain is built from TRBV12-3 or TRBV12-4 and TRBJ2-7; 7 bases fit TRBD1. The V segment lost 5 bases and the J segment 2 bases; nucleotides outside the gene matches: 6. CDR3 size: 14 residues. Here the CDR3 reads CASSLQGIAYEQYF. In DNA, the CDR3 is TGTGCCAGCAGTCTACAGGGGATAGCCTACGAGCAGTACTTC.

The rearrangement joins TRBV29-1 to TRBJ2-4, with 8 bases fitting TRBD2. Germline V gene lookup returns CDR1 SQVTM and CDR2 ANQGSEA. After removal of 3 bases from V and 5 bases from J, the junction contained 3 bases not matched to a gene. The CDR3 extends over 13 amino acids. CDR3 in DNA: TGCAGCGTTGAGGGACTAGGGGAAAACATTCAGTACTTC. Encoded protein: CSVEGLGENIQYF.

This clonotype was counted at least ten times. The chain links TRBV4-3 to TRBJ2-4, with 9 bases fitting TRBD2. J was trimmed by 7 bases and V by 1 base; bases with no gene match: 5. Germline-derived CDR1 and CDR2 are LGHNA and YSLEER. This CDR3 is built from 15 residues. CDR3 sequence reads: CASSQASGTDNIQYF. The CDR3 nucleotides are TGCGCCAGCAGCCAAGCTAGCGGGACAGACAACATTCAGTACTTC.

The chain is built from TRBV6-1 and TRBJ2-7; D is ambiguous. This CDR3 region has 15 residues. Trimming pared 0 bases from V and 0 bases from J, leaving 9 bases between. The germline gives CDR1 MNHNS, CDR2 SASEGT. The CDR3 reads CASSEAMPLSYEQYF. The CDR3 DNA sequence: TGTGCCAGCAGTGAAGCCATGCCACTCTCCTACGAGCAGTACTTC.

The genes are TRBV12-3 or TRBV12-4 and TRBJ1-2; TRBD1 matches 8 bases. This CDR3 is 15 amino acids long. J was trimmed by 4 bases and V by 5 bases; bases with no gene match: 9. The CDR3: CASSPRTGNTYGYTF. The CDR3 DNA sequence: TGTGCCAGCAGTCCGCGGACAGGGAATACCTATGGCTACACCTTC.

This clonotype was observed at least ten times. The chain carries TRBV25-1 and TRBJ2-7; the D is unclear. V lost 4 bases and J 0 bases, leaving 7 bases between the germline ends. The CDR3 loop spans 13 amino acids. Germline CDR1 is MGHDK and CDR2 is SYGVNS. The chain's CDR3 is CASSGARSYEQYF. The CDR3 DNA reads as TGTGCCAGCAGTGGGGCCCGCTCCTACGAGCAGTACTTC.

CDR3: CASNLQGLETQYF. The DNA of the CDR3 is TGTGCCAGCAACCTACAGGGATTGGAGACCCAGTACTTC. The gene calls are TRBV6-2 or TRBV6-3 and TRBJ2-5, with D maybe TRBD1 (6 bases). The V gene lost 7 bases and the J gene lost 5 bases, with 14 bases spanning the gap. CDR1 and CDR2 (germline): MNHEY, SVGEGT. CDR3 length: 13 amino acids.

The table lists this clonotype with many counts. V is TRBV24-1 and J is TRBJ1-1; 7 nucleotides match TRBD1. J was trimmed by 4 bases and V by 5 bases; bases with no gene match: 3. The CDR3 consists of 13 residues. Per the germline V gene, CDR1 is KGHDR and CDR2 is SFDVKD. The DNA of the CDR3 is TGTGCCACCAGTGTTGCAGGGGGCACTGAAGCTTTCTTT. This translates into CATSVAGGTEAFF.

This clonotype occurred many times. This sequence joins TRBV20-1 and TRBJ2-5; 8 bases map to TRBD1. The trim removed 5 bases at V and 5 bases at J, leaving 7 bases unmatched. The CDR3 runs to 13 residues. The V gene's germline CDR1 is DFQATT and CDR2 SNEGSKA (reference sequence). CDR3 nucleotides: TGCAGTGCTCATGGACAGGGTGGGGAGACCCAGTACTTC. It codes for CSAHGQGGETQYF.

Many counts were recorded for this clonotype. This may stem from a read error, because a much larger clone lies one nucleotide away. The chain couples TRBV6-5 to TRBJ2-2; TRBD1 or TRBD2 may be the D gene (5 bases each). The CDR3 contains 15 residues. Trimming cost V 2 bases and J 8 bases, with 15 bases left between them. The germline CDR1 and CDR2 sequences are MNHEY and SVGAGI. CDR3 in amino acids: CASSYQGPTGGELFF. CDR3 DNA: TGTGCCAGCAGTTACCAGGGCCCCACGGGGGGGGAGCTGTTTTTT.